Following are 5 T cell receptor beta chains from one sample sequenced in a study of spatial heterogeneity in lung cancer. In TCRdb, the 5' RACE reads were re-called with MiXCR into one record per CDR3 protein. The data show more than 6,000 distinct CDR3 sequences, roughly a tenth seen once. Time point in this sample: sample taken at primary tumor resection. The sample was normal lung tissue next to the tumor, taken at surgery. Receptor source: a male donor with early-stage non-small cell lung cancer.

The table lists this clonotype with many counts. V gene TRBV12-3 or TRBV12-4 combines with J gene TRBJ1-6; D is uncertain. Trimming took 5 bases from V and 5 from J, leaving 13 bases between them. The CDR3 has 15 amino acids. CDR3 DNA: TGTGCCAGCAGTCCTCGTAGGGCGGATAATTCACCCCTCCACTTT. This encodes CASSPRRADNSPLHF.

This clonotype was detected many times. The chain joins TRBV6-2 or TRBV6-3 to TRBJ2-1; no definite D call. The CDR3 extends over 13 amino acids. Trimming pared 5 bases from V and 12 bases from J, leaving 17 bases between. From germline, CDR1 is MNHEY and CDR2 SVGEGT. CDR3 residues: CASSTAMSKGQFF. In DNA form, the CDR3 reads TGTGCCAGCAGTACAGCTATGTCCAAAGGGCAGTTCTTC.

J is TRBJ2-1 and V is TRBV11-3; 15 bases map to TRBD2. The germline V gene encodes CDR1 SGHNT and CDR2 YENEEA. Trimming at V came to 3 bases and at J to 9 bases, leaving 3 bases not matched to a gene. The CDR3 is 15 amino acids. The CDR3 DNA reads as TGTGCCAGCAGCTTTGAGGGACTAGCGGGAGGTGAGCAGTTCTTC. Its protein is CASSFEGLAGGEQFF.

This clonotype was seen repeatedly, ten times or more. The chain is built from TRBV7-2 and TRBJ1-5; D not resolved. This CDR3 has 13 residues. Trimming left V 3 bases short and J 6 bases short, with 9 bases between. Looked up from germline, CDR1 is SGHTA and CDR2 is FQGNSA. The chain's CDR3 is CASSFRDLQPQHF. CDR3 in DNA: TGTGCCAGCAGCTTCCGGGATCTTCAGCCCCAGCATTTT.

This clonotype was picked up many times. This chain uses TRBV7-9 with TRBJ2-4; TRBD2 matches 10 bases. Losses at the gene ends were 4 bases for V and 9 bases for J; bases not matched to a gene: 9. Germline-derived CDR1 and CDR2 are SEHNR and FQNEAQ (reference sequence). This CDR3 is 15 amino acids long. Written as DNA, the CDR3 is TGTGCCAGCAGCTCTATAGCGGGAGGCTGGGGCATTCAGTACTTC. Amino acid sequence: CASSSIAGGWGIQYF.